Each of the 21 T cell receptor beta chains below was sequenced from the same sample in a study of T-cell memory formation after mild COVID-19. Using its own MiXCR run on the 5' RACE reads, TCRdb lists one record per CDR3 protein. The table lists about 140,000 distinct CDR3 sequences, roughly 13% of them singletons. Specimen: PBMCs or a T cell subset sorted from them (not recorded which). Receptors were obtained from an adult woman who had mild COVID-19 (a few samples of this study predate the infection). Cell type and time point are not known.

The J gene is TRBJ2-1, the V gene TRBV12-3 or TRBV12-4; possibly TRBD1 or TRBD2 for D (5 bases each). Trimming cost V 6 bases and J 2 bases, with 20 bases left between them. The CDR3 is 17 residues long. As DNA, the CDR3 is TGTGCCAGCAGCTTCCCCTTGGGGGACGGGACCTACAATGAGCAGTTCTTC. It codes for CASSFPLGDGTYNEQFF.

V is TRBV2 and J is TRBJ2-1, with D possibly called TRBD1 or TRBD2 (5 bases each). V lost 0 bases, J lost 8 bases, and 14 bases lay in between. The CDR3 runs 15 residues. The germline V gene encodes CDR1 SNHLY and CDR2 FYNNEI. CDR3 nucleotides: TGTGCCAGCAGTGAAGCGCTAGCTCCGGGGCATGAGCAGTTCTTC. It codes for CASSEALAPGHEQFF.

The table lists this clonotype with a few counts. CDR3 coding DNA: TGCGCCAGCAGCCCGGGGAAGGGGGCAATACTCCAGTACTTC. Translating it yields CASSPGKGAILQYF. V and J are TRBV4-1 and TRBJ2-7; 7 bases map to TRBD1. The CDR3 extends over 14 amino acids. V gave up 4 bases and J gave up 10 bases; unmatched junction bases: 13. Germline V gene sequence: CDR1 MGHRA, CDR2 YSYEKL.

This clonotype was found a few times. V gene TRBV12-3 or TRBV12-4 combines with J gene TRBJ1-1; TRBD1 matches 9 bases. V lost 1 base and J lost 6; bases outside the gene matches: 0. The CDR3 has 13 residues. CDR3 sequence: CASSLGDRAEAFF. CDR3 sequence (DNA): TGTGCCAGCAGTTTAGGGGACAGGGCTGAAGCTTTCTTT.

The rearrangement joins TRBV9 to TRBJ2-3; D is perhaps TRBD1 (5 bases). This CDR3 is built from 16 residues. V was shortened by 0 bases and J by 1 base, with 12 bases between the two germline ends. The V gene's germline CDR1 is SGDLS and CDR2 YYNGEE. The CDR3 is CASSVETLGGTDTQYF. The DNA for the CDR3 is TGTGCCAGCAGCGTAGAAACCCTAGGGGGCACAGATACGCAGTATTTT. The complete variable domain, with remaining parts taken from reference TRBV9 and TRBJ2-3, reads DSGVTQTPKHLITATGQRVTLRCSPRSGDLSVYWYQQSLDQGLQFLIQYYNGEERAKGNILERFSAQQFPDLHSELNLSSLELGDSALYFCASSVETLGGTDTQYFGPGTRLTVL.

The chain has TRBV4-3 and TRBJ2-3; 12 positions match TRBD2. The CDR3 is 17 amino acids. CDR1 is LGHNA and CDR2 is YSLEER in the germline V gene. V trimming: 0 bases; J trimming: 4 bases; junction bases outside the gene matches: 5. The CDR3 is CASSQDLLAGGADTQYF. CDR3 DNA: TGCGCCAGCAGCCAAGATCTGCTAGCGGGAGGGGCAGATACGCAGTATTTT.

V is TRBV19 and J is TRBJ1-5, with 7 nucleotides matching TRBD1. Per the germline V gene, CDR1 is LNHDA and CDR2 is SQIVND (reference sequence). The J segment lost 6 bases and the V segment lost 11 bases, leaving 7 bases of the junction unmatched. CDR3 length: 12 amino acids. The CDR3 DNA reads TGTGCCTCAGCACCAGGGGGTCAGCCCCAGCATTTT. It yields the protein CASAPGGQPQHF. Drawing the rest from reference TRBV19 and TRBJ1-5, the complete variable domain is DGGITQSPKYLFRKEGQNVTLSCEQNLNHDAMYWYRQDPGQGLRLIYYSQIVNDFQKGDIAEGYSVSREKKESFPLTVTSAQKNPTAFYLCASAPGGQPQHFGDGTRLSIL.

The chain employs TRBV12-3 or TRBV12-4 and TRBJ2-3, with D unresolved. The CDR3 extends over 13 amino acids. Trimming stripped 2 bases from V and 2 bases from J, with 5 bases between. In DNA, the CDR3 is TGTGCCAGCAGTTTAAGCCTCACAGATACGCAGTATTTT. Its translation is CASSLSLTDTQYF.

The chain carries TRBV12-3 or TRBV12-4 and TRBJ2-3, with a tentative D call TRBD1 (5 bases). V was trimmed by 6 bases and J by 0 bases, leaving 19 bases between them. There are 17 residues in the CDR3. This chain's CDR3 is CASSTYDDRSSTDTQYF. The CDR3 coding sequence is TGTGCCAGCAGCACCTACGATGACAGATCTAGCACAGATACGCAGTATTTT.

The J gene is TRBJ2-6, the V gene TRBV7-6; no firm D call. V lost 4 bases, J lost 0 bases, and 7 bases lay in between. Germline CDR1 SGHVS, CDR2 FNYEAQ. The CDR3 runs to 15 residues. The CDR3 loop reads CASSSEPSGANVLTF. The DNA of the CDR3 is TGTGCCAGCAGCTCGGAGCCCTCTGGGGCCAACGTCCTGACTTTC. Variable domain in full (rest from reference TRBV7-6 and TRBJ2-6): GAGVSQSPRYKVTKRGQDVALRCDPISGHVSLYWYRQALGQGPEFLTYFNYEAQQDKSGLPNDRFSAERPEGSISTLTIQRTEQRDSAMYRCASSSEPSGANVLTFGAGSRLTVL.

The CDR3 nucleotides are TGTGCCAGCAGCTTAAATGGTTTAAAGGGAGACGAGCAGTACTTC. Translating it yields CASSLNGLKGDEQYF. The chain employs TRBV7-3 and TRBJ2-7, with a tentative D call TRBD2 (5 bases). The CDR3 extends over 15 amino acids. Germline CDR1 is SGHTA and CDR2 is FQGTGA. The germline V and J ends were trimmed by 1 base and 5 bases, with 15 bases remaining between them.

This clonotype was counted a few times. The genes are TRBV27 and TRBJ1-1; D gene unclear. V lost 3 bases, J lost 5 bases, and 16 bases lay in between. Germline loops: CDR1 MNHEY, CDR2 SMNVEV (reference sequence). The CDR3 consists of 15 residues. The CDR3, as DNA: TGTGCCAGCAGTTTCTTTAGGGCCGGGAGAACTGAAGCTTTCTTT. It yields the protein CASSFFRAGRTEAFF.

This clonotype appeared a few times. The chain joins TRBV19 to TRBJ2-3, with unresolved D. Germline assignment: CDR1 LNHDA and CDR2 SQIVND (reference sequence). CDR3 length: 13 residues. Trimming stripped 6 bases from V and 5 bases from J, with 12 bases between. The CDR3: CASRLLGEDTQYF. CDR3 in DNA: TGTGCCAGTAGGCTACTGGGCGAAGATACGCAGTATTTT.

The genes are TRBV2 and TRBJ2-1; tentative D call: TRBD2 (6 bases). The V end was cut by 3 bases, the J end by 9 bases, with 21 bases between. The germline V gene has CDR1 SNHLY and CDR2 FYNNEI. The CDR3 contains 16 residues. In DNA form, the CDR3 reads TGTGCCAGCAGTGAGGAGGGGTTTGAGTTCGACGGTGAGCAGTTCTTC. As protein: CASSEEGFEFDGEQFF.

The chain recombines TRBV7-2 with TRBJ1-2; the match to TRBD1 covers 7 bases. The germline gives CDR1 SGHTA, CDR2 FQGNSA. With V trimmed by 5 bases and J by 4 bases, 10 bases remained unmatched. The CDR3 length is 15 residues. CDR3 DNA sequence: TGTGCCAGCAGCCCTATATTGACAGGGTCCTATGGCTACACCTTC. This translates into CASSPILTGSYGYTF.

This clonotype was observed a few times. This rearrangement joins TRBV9 to TRBJ2-5, with unresolved D. Trimming took 3 bases from V and 5 from J, leaving 8 bases between them. Germline V CDR1 and CDR2: SGDLS, YYNGEE. The CDR3 runs 12 residues. Written as DNA, the CDR3 is TGTGCCAGCAGCGGCCCTATGGAGACCCAGTACTTC. It codes for CASSGPMETQYF.

In this sample, this clonotype turned up a few times. The chain employs TRBV7-8 and TRBJ2-1; TRBD2 aligns across 10 bases. The V segment lost 3 bases and the J segment 3 bases; nucleotides outside the gene matches: 5. Germline lookup yields CDR1 SGHVS and CDR2 FQNEAQ. The CDR3 loop spans 16 amino acids. CDR3 in amino acids: CASSFSGLADYNEQFF. DNA for the CDR3: TGTGCCAGCAGCTTTTCTGGACTAGCGGACTACAATGAGCAGTTCTTC.

The J gene is TRBJ2-2, the V gene TRBV7-9; D is perhaps TRBD1 (7 bases). The CDR3 extends over 15 amino acids. CDR1 and CDR2 (germline): SEHNR, FQNEAQ (reference sequence). The V gene lost 5 bases and the J gene lost 6 bases, with 16 bases spanning the gap. The CDR3: CASSPTGRYPGELFF. For the CDR3, the DNA is TGTGCCAGCAGCCCGACAGGGAGGTATCCCGGGGAGCTGTTTTTT.

A few counts support this clonotype. The V gene is TRBV7-2, the J gene TRBJ2-1; possible D gene TRBD2, 5 bases. This CDR3 is built from 14 residues. V lost 5 bases, J lost 14 bases, and 22 bases lay in between. Per germline, CDR1 SGHTA and CDR2 FQGNSA. The CDR3 DNA reads as TGTGCCAGCAGCCCAACCCAGTACAGCGGAAAGGAGTTCTTC. This codes for CASSPTQYSGKEFF.

There are many counts of this clonotype. This chain joins TRBV7-2 and TRBJ2-1; TRBD2 agrees at 15 bases. Trimming removed 5 bases from V and 16 bases from J; junction bases left unmatched: 9. The CDR3 is 14 amino acids. Germline V gene data show CDR1 as SGHTA and CDR2 as FQGNSA. The CDR3 reads CASSPGLAGGWNFF. In DNA form, the CDR3 reads TGTGCCAGCAGCCCGGGACTAGCGGGAGGCTGGAATTTCTTC.

This clonotype was picked up a small number of times. J is TRBJ1-5 and V is TRBV20-1; D is undetermined. The CDR3 loop spans 16 amino acids. Between the trimmed V and J ends, which lost 3 bases and 0 bases, there was a span of 15 bases. The germline V gene encodes CDR1 DFQATT and CDR2 SNEGSKA (reference sequence). The DNA of the CDR3 is TGCAGTGCTAGGCGTGCCTATGAGGGTAGCAATCAGCCCCAGCATTTT. Its protein is CSARRAYEGSNQPQHF.